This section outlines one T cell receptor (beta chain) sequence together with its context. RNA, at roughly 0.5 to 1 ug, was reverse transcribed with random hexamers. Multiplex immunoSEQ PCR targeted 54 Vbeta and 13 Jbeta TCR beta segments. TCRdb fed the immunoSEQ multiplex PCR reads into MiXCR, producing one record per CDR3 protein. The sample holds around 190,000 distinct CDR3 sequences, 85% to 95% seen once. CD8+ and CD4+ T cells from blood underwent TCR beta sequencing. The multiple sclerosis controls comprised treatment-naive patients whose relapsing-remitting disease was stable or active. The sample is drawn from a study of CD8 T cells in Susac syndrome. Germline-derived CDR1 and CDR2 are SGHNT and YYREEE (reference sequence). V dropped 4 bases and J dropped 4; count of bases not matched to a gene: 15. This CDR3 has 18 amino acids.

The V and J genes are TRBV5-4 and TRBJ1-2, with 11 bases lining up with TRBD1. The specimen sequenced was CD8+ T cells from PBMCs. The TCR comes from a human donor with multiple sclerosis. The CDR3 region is CASSGSGQGASSRYGYTF. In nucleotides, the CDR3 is TGTGCCAGCAGCGGCTCCGGACAGGGGGCGTCGTCCCGCTATGGCTACACCTTC.